A single sample is the source of the 31 T cell receptor beta chains below, sequenced in a study of spatial heterogeneity in lung cancer. Notes on the study in general: In tumors, expanded intratumoral alpha and beta TCR counts tracked mutation counts.

Stated time point: sample taken at primary tumor resection. Using its own MiXCR run on the 5' RACE reads, TCRdb lists one record per CDR3 protein. This table has around 4,800 distinct CDR3 sequences, around 12% appearing once. The antigens for these receptors are not known. Sequencing used lung tumor tissue, obtained at surgery. The receptors were gathered from a male donor with early-stage non-small cell lung cancer.

The sample holds a few counts of this clonotype. The chain employs TRBV20-1 and TRBJ2-1; 8 positions agree with TRBD1. The CDR3 is 15 amino acids. Trimming at V came to 3 bases and at J to 0 bases, leaving 4 bases not matched to a gene. CDR1 and CDR2 (germline): DFQATT, SNEGSKA (reference sequence). The CDR3: CSARGQDYSYNEQFF. CDR3 sequence (DNA): TGCAGTGCTAGGGGACAGGACTACTCCTACAATGAGCAGTTCTTC.

In its sample, this clonotype ranks as medium-sized. This chain connects TRBV9 to TRBJ2-3; D possibly corresponds to TRBD2 (5 bases). The germline V gene encodes CDR1 SGDLS and CDR2 YYNGEE. Trimming stripped 2 bases from V and 7 bases from J, with 17 bases between. CDR3 size: 15 residues. Written as DNA, the CDR3 is TGTGCCAGCAGCGTGGAGGTAGGGAGTAGCAATACGCAGTATTTT. It translates to CASSVEVGSSNTQYF.

This clonotype was detected ten times or more. The chain carries TRBV6-5 and TRBJ2-1; TRBD1 aligns across 8 bases. The CDR3 length is 15 residues. The germline V gene encodes CDR1 MNHEY and CDR2 SVGAGI. The ends lost 6 bases at V and 3 bases at J; junction bases unmatched: 7. Written as DNA, the CDR3 is TGTGCCAGCAGAATGGGACAGGCTCTCTACAATGAGCAGTTCTTC. It is translated as CASRMGQALYNEQFF.

This clonotype has ten or more counts. J is TRBJ1-1 and V is TRBV5-1; the match to TRBD1 covers 9 bases. Germline assignment: CDR1 SGHRS and CDR2 YFSETQ. There are 14 residues in the CDR3. Trimming removed 0 bases from V and 4 bases from J; junction bases left unmatched: 1. Written as DNA, the CDR3 is TGCGCCAGCAGCTTGGACAGGGGGCTCACTGAAGCTTTCTTT. Protein sequence: CASSLDRGLTEAFF.

This clonotype was found a few times. The CDR3 protein is CSARVGGSGANVLTF. In DNA form, the CDR3 reads TGCAGTGCTAGAGTGGGAGGGTCTGGGGCCAACGTCCTGACTTTC. The chain recombines TRBV20-1 with TRBJ2-6; 7 bases align to TRBD2. This CDR3 is 15 amino acids long. The V gene's germline CDR1 is DFQATT and CDR2 SNEGSKA (reference sequence). The V segment lost 1 base and the J segment 1 base; nucleotides outside the gene matches: 1.

This clonotype was found many times. This sequence joins TRBV28 and TRBJ2-2, with 7 bases lining up with TRBD2. The CDR3 loop spans 14 amino acids. V shed 5 bases, J shed 6 bases, and the junction held 6 bases outside the gene matches. Germline loops: CDR1 MDHEN, CDR2 SYDVKM. The DNA for the CDR3 is TGTGCCAGCAGTGCCAGCGGGGTCGCCGGGGAGCTGTTTTTT. Translation gives CASSASGVAGELFF. The full variable domain, rest sourced from reference TRBV28 and TRBJ2-2, is DVKVTQSSRYLVKRTGEKVFLECVQDMDHENMFWYRQDPGLGLRLIYFSYDVKMKEKGDIPEGYSVSREKKERFSLILESASTNQTSMYLCASSASGVAGELFFGEGSRLTVL.

This clonotype ranks as medium-sized. The chain couples TRBV20-1 to TRBJ2-5; no clear D. Germline V lookup: CDR1 DFQATT, CDR2 SNEGSKA (reference sequence). Trimming removed 6 bases from V and 5 bases from J, with 7 bases in between. The CDR3 spans 10 residues. In DNA form, the CDR3 reads TGCAGTGCCCCCCTGGAGACCCAGTACTTC. This encodes CSAPLETQYF.

This sequence joins TRBV12-3 or TRBV12-4 and TRBJ2-1, with D uncertain. The CDR3 has 15 residues. The V gene lost 5 bases and the J gene lost 5 bases, with 16 bases spanning the gap. The CDR3 loop is CASSVSFARDNEQFF. In DNA, the CDR3 is TGTGCCAGCAGTGTTTCATTTGCCCGGGACAATGAGCAGTTCTTC.

Many counts were recorded for this clonotype. The V and J genes are TRBV29-1 and TRBJ2-7, with 7 bases matching TRBD1. The CDR3 has 11 residues. After removal of 6 bases from V and 5 bases from J, the junction contained 4 bases not matched to a gene. Germline-derived CDR1 and CDR2 are SQVTM and ANQGSEA. Here the CDR3 reads CSVQTGDEQYF. CDR3 DNA sequence: TGCAGCGTACAAACAGGGGACGAGCAGTACTTC.

This clonotype rates as medium-sized (0.01 to 0.1%). The V gene is TRBV7-9, the J gene TRBJ2-1, with D unclear. Germline lookup yields CDR1 SEHNR and CDR2 FQNEAQ (reference sequence). The CDR3 extends over 12 amino acids. V was shortened by 5 bases and J by 16 bases, with 18 bases between the two germline ends. The CDR3 bases are TGTGCCAGCAGCCTTATCGGACCTCACCTCTTCTTC. Protein sequence: CASSLIGPHLFF.

Ten or more counts support this clonotype. The V call is TRBV25-1, the J call TRBJ2-5; a weak D match, TRBD2 (6 bases). This CDR3 contains 14 residues. Germline CDR1 and CDR2: MGHDK and SYGVNS. Trimming removed 1 base at V and 3 bases at J, with 9 bases between. This chain's CDR3 is CASSELGGKETQYF. CDR3 DNA sequence: TGTGCCAGCAGTGAATTGGGAGGAAAAGAGACCCAGTACTTC.

Sample share makes this clonotype medium-sized. The chain employs TRBV29-1 and TRBJ2-7, with 13 bases fitting TRBD2. The trim removed 3 bases at V and 3 bases at J, leaving 2 bases unmatched. This CDR3 is 14 amino acids long. In germline, CDR1 is SQVTM, CDR2 ANQGSEA. As DNA, the CDR3 is TGCAGCGTTGAGGGGACTAGCGGGAACTACGAGCAGTACTTC. It translates to CSVEGTSGNYEQYF.

This clonotype was picked up many times. The CDR3 DNA follows: TGTGCCAGCAGTTTCTCAGATACGCAGTATTTT. The encoded protein is CASSFSDTQYF. V and J are TRBV12-3 or TRBV12-4 and TRBJ2-3, with D hard to call. The V and J ends lost 3 bases and 4 bases respectively, with 2 bases between them. The CDR3 contains 11 residues.

This clonotype was counted at least ten times. The CDR3 spells CASSPHRTAVYEQYF. The CDR3 nucleotides are TGTGCCAGCAGCCCCCACCGGACAGCCGTCTACGAGCAGTACTTC. The chain couples TRBV11-1 to TRBJ2-7; D may be TRBD1 (6 bases). The germline V gene encodes CDR1 SGHAT and CDR2 FQDESV (reference sequence). With 5 bases removed from V and 3 bases from J, the gap between germline ends came to 17 bases. The CDR3 contains 15 residues.

V and J are TRBV27 and TRBJ1-1; perhaps TRBD1 as D (5 bases). Germline V lookup: CDR1 MNHEY, CDR2 SMNVEV (reference sequence). The CDR3 totals 13 residues. V shed 5 bases and J shed 1 base, with 8 bases lying between them. The CDR3 nucleotides are TGTGCCAGCAGTGTTGACAGGAACACTGAAGCTTTCTTT. This gives the protein CASSVDRNTEAFF.

The V gene is TRBV20-1, the J gene TRBJ2-2; 12 bases line up with TRBD2. Unmatched junction bases numbered 10, after V lost 6 bases and J lost 5 bases. Per the germline V gene, CDR1 is DFQATT and CDR2 is SNEGSKA (reference sequence). This CDR3 is built from 16 residues. CDR3 nucleotide sequence: TGCAGTGCCAGACCTAGCGGGAGGGAGGGAACCGGGGAGCTGTTTTTT. Protein sequence: CSARPSGREGTGELFF.

This clonotype has a count of ten or more. This chain connects TRBV5-1 to TRBJ2-2; 9 positions agree with TRBD2. The V and J ends lost 0 bases and 2 bases, in that order; junction bases with no gene match: 8. The CDR3 covers 18 residues. CDR1 and CDR2 from the germline V gene are SGHRS and YFSETQ. Here the CDR3 reads CASSLATSLAGNTGELFF. The DNA for the CDR3 is TGCGCCAGCAGCTTGGCAACTTCCCTAGCGGGAAACACCGGGGAGCTGTTTTTT.

This clonotype was counted at least ten times. The J gene is TRBJ2-5, the V gene TRBV11-1; D remains unclear. CDR1 and CDR2 (germline): SGHAT, FQDESV (reference sequence). V shed 4 bases and J shed 12 bases, with 21 bases lying between them. The CDR3 is made up of 14 amino acids. The DNA of the CDR3 is TGTGCCAGCAGCTCGAGAAGATTGGATACACAGAAGTACTTC. The encoded protein is CASSSRRLDTQKYF.

In its sample, this clonotype is large. V usage is TRBV7-2 and J usage is TRBJ2-5; no reliable D call. Germline V gene data show CDR1 as SGHTA and CDR2 as FQGNSA. The CDR3 consists of 13 residues. V was pared by 2 bases and J by 5 bases, with 9 bases between. For the CDR3, the DNA is TGTGCCAGCAGCTTAAACTTCGGGGAGACCCAGTACTTC. This codes for CASSLNFGETQYF.

This clonotype is labeled as medium-sized. The V gene is TRBV24-1, the J gene TRBJ2-1; no clear D. The CDR3 has 14 amino acids. Deletions cut 9 bases from V and 6 bases from J, with 17 bases between. Germline values: CDR1 KGHDR, CDR2 SFDVKD. CDR3 bases: TGTGCCACCCGCCTTCTTGGTGTGGCCAATGAGCAGTTCTTC. Translation: CATRLLGVANEQFF.

At least ten counts were recorded for this clonotype. This chain connects TRBV20-1 to TRBJ2-3, with D tentatively TRBD2 (7 bases). The CDR3 extends over 14 amino acids. Trimming took 6 bases from V and 6 from J, leaving 19 bases between them. Germline CDR1 and CDR2: DFQATT and SNEGSKA (reference sequence). DNA for the CDR3: TGCAGTGCCCCGGAGGGGGGGAGTGGTGATACGCAGTATTTT. Amino acid sequence: CSAPEGGSGDTQYF.

By share, this clonotype ranks as medium-sized. The J gene is TRBJ1-6, the V gene TRBV7-2, with D uncertain. V lost 1 base and J 5 bases, leaving 9 bases between the germline ends. The CDR3 spans 15 residues. Germline V gene sequence: CDR1 SGHTA, CDR2 FQGNSA. CDR3 nucleotide sequence: TGTGCCAGCAGCTTAGTCACACGAGATAATTCACCCCTCCACTTT. Encoded protein: CASSLVTRDNSPLHF.

This rearrangement joins TRBV6-2 or TRBV6-3 to TRBJ2-7; a weak D match, TRBD1 (6 bases). The germline V gene encodes CDR1 MNHEY and CDR2 SVGEGT. Trimming stripped 6 bases from V and 5 bases from J, with 14 bases between. This CDR3 comprises 13 residues. The CDR3, as DNA: TGTGCCAGCAGGAAAGGGAACAGGGACGAGCAGTACTTC. Translation gives CASRKGNRDEQYF.

Many counts were recorded for this clonotype. J is TRBJ1-2 and V is TRBV7-9; the D gene is possibly TRBD1 (5 bases). V lost 4 bases to trimming and J lost 3 bases, with 9 bases between them. This CDR3 spans 13 amino acids. Per the germline V gene, CDR1 is SEHNR and CDR2 is FQNEAQ (reference sequence). The CDR3 region is CASSYGTDYGYTF. CDR3 coding DNA: TGTGCCAGCAGCTACGGGACGGACTATGGCTACACCTTC. Full variable domain (rest looked up from reference TRBV7-9 and TRBJ1-2): DTGVSQNPRHKITKRGQNVTFRCDPISEHNRLYWYRQTLGQGPEFLTYFQNEAQLEKSRLLSDRFSAERPKGSFSTLEIQRTEQGDSAMYLCASSYGTDYGYTFGSGTRLTVV.

This clonotype was counted ten times or more. The V gene is TRBV11-2, the J gene TRBJ2-5; D gene uncertain. CDR3 length: 13 amino acids. The germline gives CDR1 SGHAT, CDR2 FQNNGV. The V end lost 4 bases, the J end lost 1 base, and 7 bases lay between the germline ends. As DNA, the CDR3 is TGTGCCAGCAGCTCCCTGCTCCAAGAGACCCAGTACTTC. Protein sequence: CASSSLLQETQYF. The full variable domain, completed using reference TRBV11-2 and TRBJ2-5, is EAGVAQSPRYKIIEKRQSVAFWCNPISGHATLYWYQQILGQGPKLLIQFQNNGVVDDSQLPKDRFSAERLKGVDSTLKIQPAKLEDSAVYLCASSSLLQETQYFGPGTRLLVL.

The sample holds many counts of this clonotype. V and J are TRBV7-8 and TRBJ1-1, with 10 bases fitting TRBD1. From germline, CDR1 is SGHVS and CDR2 FQNEAQ. The V segment lost 5 bases and the J segment 1 base; nucleotides outside the gene matches: 7. The CDR3 is 16 amino acids. The CDR3 loop reads CASSKRDRGSNTEAFF. As DNA, the CDR3 is TGTGCCAGCAGCAAAAGGGACAGGGGATCGAACACTGAAGCTTTCTTT.

This clonotype ranks as medium-sized. The rearrangement links TRBV9 to TRBJ2-6, with D uncertain. CDR1 is SGDLS, CDR2 YYNGEE, per germline. V shed 2 bases and J shed 0 bases, with 6 bases lying between them. The CDR3 sequence is 15 residues long. The DNA for the CDR3 is TGTGCCAGCAGCGTTGGGGACTCTGGGGCCAACGTCCTGACTTTC. It specifies CASSVGDSGANVLTF.

This clonotype qualifies as medium-sized. The chain joins TRBV20-1 to TRBJ1-2, with D possibly being TRBD1 (6 bases). Looked up from germline, CDR1 is DFQATT and CDR2 is SNEGSKA (reference sequence). The ends were cut back, 5 bases at V and 4 bases at J, with 14 bases in the middle. This CDR3 comprises 13 residues. CDR3 bases: TGCAGTGCTGTCCAGGACAGCCTCTATGGCTACACCTTC. This translates into CSAVQDSLYGYTF.

The rearrangement joins TRBV20-1 to TRBJ2-7; TRBD1 matches 11 bases. This CDR3 has 15 amino acids. V shed 1 base, J shed 3 bases, and the junction held 5 bases outside the gene matches. Germline loops: CDR1 DFQATT, CDR2 SNEGSKA (reference sequence). CDR3 DNA: TGCAGTGCTAGAGGGGACAGGGGGGATGGCTACGAGCAGTACTTC. Translated: CSARGDRGDGYEQYF.

This chain connects TRBV28 to TRBJ2-1, with TRBD1 matching over 8 bases. CDR1 is MDHEN and CDR2 is SYDVKM in the germline V gene. Trimming at V came to 6 bases and at J to 7 bases, leaving 5 bases not matched to a gene. This CDR3 comprises 13 residues. CDR3 region: CASRNRGINEQFF. CDR3 sequence (DNA): TGTGCCAGCAGGAACAGGGGGATTAATGAGCAGTTCTTC.

The table lists this clonotype with a few counts. The rearrangement uses TRBV10-3 and TRBJ2-2; D gene uncertain. The germline gives CDR1 ENHRY, CDR2 SYGVKD. The CDR3 covers 14 residues. V was clipped by 9 bases and J by 7 bases, with 18 bases between them. The CDR3 DNA reads as TGTGCCATTCAAGACTCCTTGGGCCTCGGGGAGCTGTTTTTT. It codes for CAIQDSLGLGELFF.